These 8 T cell receptor beta chains were sequenced from one sample in a study of OX40 agonist ivuxolimab in advanced cancers. Sequencing used immunoSEQ multiplex PCR; TCRdb keeps in-frame clones, though not all of them. Counted here are 50,000 to 55,000 clones, 75% to 90% occurring once; the ten biggest clones make up approximately 10%. The source material was CD4+ or CD8+ T cells sorted from blood, sampled in a trial of the OX40 agonist ivuxolimab. These receptors originate from an adult with an advanced solid tumor such as melanoma, head and neck, liver or kidney cancer.

The chain recombines TRBV21-1 with TRBJ1-5. TRBV21-1 constitutes a pseudogene. The CDR3 consists of 12 residues. CDR3 sequence reads: CASSKDHQPQHF. DNA of the CDR3: TGTGCCAGCAGCAAGGATCATCAGCCCCAGCATTTT.

The gene calls are TRBV19 and TRBJ2-5; D remains ambiguous. V was clipped by 5 bases and J by 3 bases, with 13 bases between them. The CDR3 sequence is 14 residues long. Germline V CDR1 and CDR2: LNHDA, SQIVND (reference sequence). Here the CDR3 reads CASSPRTFEETQYF. Written as DNA, the CDR3 is TGTGCCAGTAGTCCTCGGACGTTCGAAGAGACCCAGTACTTC.

The chain uses TRBV7-2 and TRBJ1-2, with TRBD1 as a possible D gene (5 bases). Germline V gene sequence: CDR1 SGHTA, CDR2 FQGNSA. The CDR3 has 13 residues. Trimming removed 5 bases from V and 4 bases from J, with 11 bases in between. CDR3 nucleotide sequence: TGTGCCAGCAGCCTCAGGGAGGGCTATGGCTACACCTTC. This translates into CASSLREGYGYTF.

As regards this clone: The DNA is left out, because the CDR3 cannot be placed on it with certainty; the CDR3 is given as TCRdb lists it. The V call is TRBV30, the J call TRBJ2-2; the table names TRBD2, a call not compared with the DNA. Per germline, CDR1 GTSNPN and CDR2 SVGIG (reference sequence). From its first to its last residue, the CDR3 has 15 amino acids. The CDR3 spells CAWSTSGTTPGSCFF.

J is TRBJ1-1 and V is TRBV6-6; TRBD1 agrees at 10 bases. The CDR3 contains 15 residues. With 5 bases clipped from V and 4 bases from J, the junction kept 7 bases outside the gene matches. Germline V gene sequence: CDR1 MNHNY, CDR2 SVGAGI (reference sequence). The CDR3 bases are TGTGCCAGCAGTCAGACTTGGACAGGGGGCACTGAAGCTTTCTTT. Its protein product is CASSQTWTGGTEAFF.

Note on this clone: Different DNA sequences within this sample yield the same CDR3. The chain recombines TRBV18 with TRBJ2-7; 11 bases map to TRBD1. Germline CDR1 and CDR2: KGHSH and LQKENI. V lost 0 bases and J lost 3; bases outside the gene matches: 1. The CDR3 spans 15 residues. CDR3 sequence reads: CASSPPGQGGYEQYF. CDR3 DNA sequence: TGTGCCAGCTCACCACCGGGACAGGGGGGCTACGAGCAGTACTTC.

This rearrangement joins TRBV2 to TRBJ1-2, with D tentatively TRBD1 (6 bases). CDR3 size: 14 residues. V lost 4 bases and J lost 5, with 14 bases in between. Germline CDR1 is SNHLY and CDR2 is FYNNEI. The CDR3 DNA is TGTGCCAGCAGTGCCGGACAGTTTCATTATGGCTACACCTTC. Amino acids: CASSAGQFHYGYTF. Looking up the rest from reference TRBV2 and TRBJ1-2 gives the full variable domain: EPEVTQTPSHQVTQMGQEVILRCVPISNHLYFYWYRQILGQKVEFLVSFYNNEISEKSEIFDDQFSVERPDGSNFTLKIRSTKLEDSAMYFCASSAGQFHYGYTFGSGTRLTVV.

This clone was found a few times. The J gene is TRBJ1-1, the V gene TRBV10-3; no clear D. Per germline, CDR1 ENHRY and CDR2 SYGVKD. Trimming removed 4 bases from V and 0 bases from J, with 3 bases in between. This CDR3 region has 12 residues. The CDR3 DNA is TGTGCCATCAGTGCCATGAACACTGAAGCTTTCTTT. It yields the protein CAISAMNTEAFF.